This T cell receptor (beta chain) was found in a study of shared clonotypes between healthy human individuals. Positively selected for CCR7, the CD45RO-negative cells used as naive CD8 cells excluded terminally differentiated effector memory CD45RA+ cells. Data came from immunoSEQ multiplex PCR; TCRdb stores just in-frame clones and leaves some out. Of millions of clones in the sample, roughly 95% were seen once. The receptor was isolated from a man aged 18 to 30 in good health. Sequenced input: naive CD8+ T cells sorted from blood.

The CDR3 is CASSEGGGAAYEQYF. The CDR3 nucleotides are TGTGCCAGCAGTGAAGGAGGGGGCGCCGCCTACGAGCAGTACTTC. The chain is built from TRBV6-1 and TRBJ2-7; 7 bases are shared with TRBD1. Germline trimming cut 1 base from V and 2 bases from J; bases unmatched to any gene: 5. This CDR3 has 15 amino acids. Germline V gives CDR1 MNHNS, CDR2 SASEGT.